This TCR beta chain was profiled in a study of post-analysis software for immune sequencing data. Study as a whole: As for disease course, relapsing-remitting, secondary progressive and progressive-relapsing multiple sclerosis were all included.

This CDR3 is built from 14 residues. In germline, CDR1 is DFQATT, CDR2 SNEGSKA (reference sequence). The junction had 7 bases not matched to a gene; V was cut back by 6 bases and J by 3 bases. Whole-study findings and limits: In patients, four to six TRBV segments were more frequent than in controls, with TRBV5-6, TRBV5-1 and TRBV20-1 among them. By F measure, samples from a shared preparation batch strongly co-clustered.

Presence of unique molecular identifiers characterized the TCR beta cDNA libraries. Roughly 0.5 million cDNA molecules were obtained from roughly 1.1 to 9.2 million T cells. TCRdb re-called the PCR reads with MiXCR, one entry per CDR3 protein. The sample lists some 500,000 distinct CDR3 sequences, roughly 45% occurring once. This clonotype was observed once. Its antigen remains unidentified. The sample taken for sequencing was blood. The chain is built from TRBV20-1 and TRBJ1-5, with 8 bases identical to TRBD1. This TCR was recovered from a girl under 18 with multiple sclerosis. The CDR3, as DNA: TGCAGTGCCGGACAGGGTTTCCTCAATCAGCCCCAGCATTTT. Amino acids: CSAGQGFLNQPQHF.